This is a list of T cell receptor beta chains from one sample in a study of blood T cell repertoires in COVID-19. The data were produced by immunoSEQ multiplex PCR, yet TCRdb's version contains in-frame clones alone and is incomplete. The repertoire holds some 140,000 clones, with roughly 83% as singletons. The source material was peripheral blood. The origin of the receptors is a woman aged 60-75 years with acute or convalescent COVID-19. CDR3s leave out the opening cysteine and the closing phenylalanine or tryptophan. The order of the fields is clone size, J gene, V gene, CDR3 protein. Clone size appears in some rows only: once, few, many, or a class for an expanded clone.

NA TRBJ1-2 TRBV29-1 SPRDRARGYT
NA TRBJ1-1 TRBV5-4 ASSLRQGAGTEAF
NA TRBJ2-4 TRBV28 ASSGQGAKNIQY
NA TRBJ1-1 TRBV30 ASTGLLRNTEAF
NA TRBJ1-2 TRBV5-6 ASSLLGARASYGYT
NA TRBJ1-4 TRBV9 ASSANHREGGEKLF
NA TRBJ1-2 TRBV25-1 ASSETGGNYGYT
NA TRBJ2-2 TRBV6-6 ASSNGLAGAGELF
NA TRBJ2-7 TRBV10-3 AISDLRTTSYEQY
NA TRBJ1-1 TRBV11-3 ASRGSPNTEAF
few TRBJ1-2 TRBV5-6 ASSVSRTGRGQGYT
NA TRBJ2-5 TRBV5-1 ASSFQTDQETQY
once TRBJ2-2 TRBV5-1 ASTRGAPNTGELF
NA TRBJ1-1 TRBV24-1 ATSAGGGTEAF
NA TRBJ1-3 TRBV7-9 ASSLARTGLSGNTIY
NA TRBJ1-1 TRBV3-1/TRBV3-2 ASSQARGATGTEAF
NA TRBJ2-1 TRBV2 ASSGGLAGGDNEQF
NA TRBJ1-1 TRBV5-1 ASSLQGAYTEAF
NA TRBJ1-5 TRBV7-9 ASSDGRVQPQH
NA TRBJ1-3 TRBV4-1 ASSQDQYSYSGNTIY
NA TRBJ2-5 TRBV12-5 ASGSGGGSVETQY
few TRBJ1-2 TRBV27 AVSVGAGNYGYT
NA TRBJ2-2 TRBV7-7 ASSSRFTGELF
NA TRBJ2-2 TRBV5-5 ASSQGTGSRTGELF
few TRBJ1-2 TRBV5-1 ASSPSPGQGSSYGYT
NA TRBJ1-6 TRBV2 ASSGQGAYSPLH
NA TRBJ1-1 TRBV10-3 AISESGQGVTEAF
few TRBJ1-3 TRBV7-9 ASSAWTLGNTIY
NA TRBJ1-2 TRBV5-1 ASSLQDWAYGYT
NA TRBJ1-5 TRBV19 ASSTGGNSNQPQH
NA TRBJ2-3 TRBV15 ATSTRQGWSTQY
NA TRBJ2-2 TRBV9 ASSVDGSGGKGELF
NA TRBJ1-2 TRBV11-2 ASSFSTGHYGYT
few TRBJ1-1 TRBV11-2 ASSLTGIWAEAF
NA TRBJ1-2 TRBV2 ASSVRENYGYT
NA TRBJ1-5 TRBV9 ASSVRADQPQH
NA TRBJ2-7 TRBV27 ASSPGGRPPYEQY
NA TRBJ1-2 TRBV3-1/TRBV3-2 ASSHTDRGGYT
NA TRBJ2-1 TRBV18 ASSPIAGRSYNEQF
NA TRBJ1-3 TRBV4-1 ASSHGQTRVSGNTIY